This T cell receptor beta chain was sequenced for a study of T cell repertoires in cytomegalovirus infection. Study overall: Based on public TCR beta signatures, there were indications of CMV infection and of a matching HLA type. Study-level results: Carriage of CMV together with the relevant HLA was identifiable through cumulative public TCR beta family frequency. The response measured ex vivo was dominated by TCR beta clonotypes (HLA-C-restricted and CMV-specific).

As regards this clonotype: What it binds is not known.

Germline V gene lookup returns CDR1 SEHNR and CDR2 FQNEAQ (reference sequence). Deletions cut 1 base from V and 6 bases from J, with 16 bases between. The CDR3 consists of 15 residues. TCRdb used MiXCR to reprocess the reads, holding one entry per CDR3 protein. The sample includes about 250,000 distinct CDR3 sequences, about 18% of them seen just once. The clonotype comes from a human donor in good health (CMV status not recorded). Some clones in this sample may be carry-over from other donors' samples. The chain couples TRBV7-9 to TRBJ2-7, with a possible D match to TRBD2 (5 bases). Sequencing was performed on CD8+ T cells from PBMCs. The CDR3 is CASSLVSGFFSEQYF. CDR3 nucleotides: TGTGCCAGCAGCTTAGTCTCGGGGTTTTTCTCCGAGCAGTACTTC.